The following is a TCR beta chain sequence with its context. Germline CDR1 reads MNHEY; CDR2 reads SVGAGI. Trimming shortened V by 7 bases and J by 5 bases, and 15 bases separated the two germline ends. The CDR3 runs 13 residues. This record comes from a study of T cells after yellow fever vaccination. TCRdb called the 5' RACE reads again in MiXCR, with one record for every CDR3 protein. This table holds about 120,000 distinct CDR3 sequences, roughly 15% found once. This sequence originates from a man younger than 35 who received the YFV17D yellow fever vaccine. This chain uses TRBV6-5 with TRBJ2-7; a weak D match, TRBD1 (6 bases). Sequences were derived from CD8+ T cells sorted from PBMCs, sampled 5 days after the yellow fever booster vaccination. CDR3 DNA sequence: TGTGCCAGCAATCCCCAGGGGTTCGACGAGCAGTACTTC. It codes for CASNPQGFDEQYF.